This T cell receptor (beta chain) was captured in a study of a mutant IDH1 vaccine in newly diagnosed glioma. The wider study: Investigators started vaccination 4-6 weeks after radiotherapy alone, or with temozolomide cycles. Patients got radiotherapy, temozolomide, or both beforehand, and most got both.

The study, taken as a whole, reports: Of the patients, 80% to 95% had vaccine-induced immune responses.

Profiling relied on immunoSEQ multiplex PCR, and the TCRdb table lists in-frame clones only, not all of them. The table lists roughly 120,000 clones, around 80% of them singletons, with 5.5% in the top ten. Documented time point: week 11, during vaccination. Every vaccination contained 300 ug of the mutant IDH1 20-mer peptide and was paired with topical imiquimod. Concerning this clone: Its antigen remains unidentified.

The sequence was obtained from a man aged 40-55 years with glioma. The specimen was PBMCs, collected from a glioma patient whose treatment included an IDH1 peptide vaccine.

CDR3 amino acids: CASREIGSTDTQYF. The CDR3 region has the DNA TGTGCCAGCAGGGAGATAGGTAGCACAGATACGCAGTATTTT. This sequence joins TRBV5-6 and TRBJ2-3; D gene ambiguous. The germline V gene has CDR1 SGHDT and CDR2 YYEEEE. This CDR3 has 14 amino acids. V was trimmed by 5 bases and J by 0 bases, leaving 10 bases between them.